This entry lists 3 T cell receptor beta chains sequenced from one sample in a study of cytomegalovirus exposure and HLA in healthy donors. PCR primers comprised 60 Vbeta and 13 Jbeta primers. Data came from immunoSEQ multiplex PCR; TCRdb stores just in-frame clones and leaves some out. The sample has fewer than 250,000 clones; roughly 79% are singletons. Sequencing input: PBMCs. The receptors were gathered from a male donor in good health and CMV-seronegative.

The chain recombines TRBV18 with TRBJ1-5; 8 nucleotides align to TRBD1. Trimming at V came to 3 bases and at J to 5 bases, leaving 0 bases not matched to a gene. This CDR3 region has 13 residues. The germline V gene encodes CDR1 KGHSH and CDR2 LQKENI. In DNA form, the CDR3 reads TGTGCCAGCTCACCGGACAGGGATCAGCCCCAGCATTTT. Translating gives CASSPDRDQPQHF.

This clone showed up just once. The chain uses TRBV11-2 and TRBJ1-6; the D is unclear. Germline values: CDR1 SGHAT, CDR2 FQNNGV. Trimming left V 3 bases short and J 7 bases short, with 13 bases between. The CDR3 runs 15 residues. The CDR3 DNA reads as TGTGCCAGCAGCTTTACAGACGGGGTAAATTCACCCCTCCACTTT. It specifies CASSFTDGVNSPLHF.

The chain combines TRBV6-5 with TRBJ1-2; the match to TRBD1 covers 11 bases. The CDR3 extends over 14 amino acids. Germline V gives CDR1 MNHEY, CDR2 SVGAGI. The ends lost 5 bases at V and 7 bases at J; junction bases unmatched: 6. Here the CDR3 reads CASSPGQGAAGYTF. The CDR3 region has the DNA TGTGCCAGCAGTCCAGGACAGGGGGCAGCTGGCTACACCTTC.